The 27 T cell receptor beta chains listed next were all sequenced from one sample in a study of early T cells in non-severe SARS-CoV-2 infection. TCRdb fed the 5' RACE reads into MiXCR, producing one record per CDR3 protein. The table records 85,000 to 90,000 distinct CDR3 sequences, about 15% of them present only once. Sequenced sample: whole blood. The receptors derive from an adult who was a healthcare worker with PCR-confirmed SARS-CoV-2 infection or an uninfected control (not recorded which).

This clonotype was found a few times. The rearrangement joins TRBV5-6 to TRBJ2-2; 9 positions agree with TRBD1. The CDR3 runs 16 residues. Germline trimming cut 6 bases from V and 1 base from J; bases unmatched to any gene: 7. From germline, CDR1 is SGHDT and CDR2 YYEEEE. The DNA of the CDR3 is TGTGCCAGCATCGGATGGGGACAGGGGAACACCGGGGAGCTGTTTTTT. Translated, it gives CASIGWGQGNTGELFF. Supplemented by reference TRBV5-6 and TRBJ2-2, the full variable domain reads DAGVTQSPTHLIKTRGQQVTLRCSPKSGHDTVSWYQQALGQGPQFIFQYYEEEERQRGNFPDRFSGHQFPNYSSELNVNALLLGDSALYLCASIGWGQGNTGELFFGEGSRLTVL.

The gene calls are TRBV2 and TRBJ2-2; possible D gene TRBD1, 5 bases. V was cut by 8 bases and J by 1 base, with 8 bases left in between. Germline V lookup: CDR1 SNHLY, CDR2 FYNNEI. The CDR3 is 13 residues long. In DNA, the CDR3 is TGTGCCAGCGGAACAGGGAACACCGGGGAGCTGTTTTTT. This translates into CASGTGNTGELFF.

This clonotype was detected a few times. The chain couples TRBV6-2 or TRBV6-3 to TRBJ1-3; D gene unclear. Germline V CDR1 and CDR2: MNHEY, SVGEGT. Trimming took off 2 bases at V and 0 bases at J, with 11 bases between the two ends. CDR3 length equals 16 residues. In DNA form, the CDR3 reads TGTGCCAGCAGTTACCTGGACGGATCCTCTGGAAACACCATATATTTT. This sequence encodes CASSYLDGSSGNTIYF.

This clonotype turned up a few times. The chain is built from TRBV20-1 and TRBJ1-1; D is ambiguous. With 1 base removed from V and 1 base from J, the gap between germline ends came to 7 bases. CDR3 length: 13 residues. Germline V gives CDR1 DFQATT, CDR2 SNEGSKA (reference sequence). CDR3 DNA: TGCAGTGCTAGAGCCCCACCGAACACTGAAGCTTTCTTT. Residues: CSARAPPNTEAFF.

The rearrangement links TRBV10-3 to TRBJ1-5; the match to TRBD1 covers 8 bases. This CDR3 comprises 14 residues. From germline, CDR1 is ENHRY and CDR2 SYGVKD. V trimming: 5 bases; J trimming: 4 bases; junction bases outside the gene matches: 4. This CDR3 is CAISTGGLNQPQHF. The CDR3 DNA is TGTGCCATCAGTACAGGGGGGCTAAATCAGCCCCAGCATTTT.

CDR3 sequence reads: CAWDGLSGYTF. For the CDR3, the DNA is TGTGCCTGGGACGGACTAAGTGGCTACACCTTC. This chain links TRBV30 with TRBJ1-2; D not resolved. CDR1 GTSNPN and CDR2 SVGIG come from the germline V gene (reference sequence). The CDR3 has 11 amino acids. V lost 5 bases, J lost 7 bases, and 11 bases lay in between. Based on the CDR3 plus reference TRBV30 and TRBJ1-2, the full variable domain is SQTIHQWPATLVQPVGSPLSLECTVEGTSNPNLYWYRQAAGRGLQLLFYSVGIGQISSEVPQNLSASRPQDRQFILSSKKLLLSDSGFYLCAWDGLSGYTFGSGTRLTVV.

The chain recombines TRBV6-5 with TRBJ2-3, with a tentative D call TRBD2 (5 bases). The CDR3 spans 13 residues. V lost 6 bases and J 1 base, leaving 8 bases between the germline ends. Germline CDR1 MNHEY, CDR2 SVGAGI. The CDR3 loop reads CASRIGGTDTQYF. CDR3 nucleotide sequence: TGTGCCAGCAGGATCGGGGGCACAGATACGCAGTATTTT.

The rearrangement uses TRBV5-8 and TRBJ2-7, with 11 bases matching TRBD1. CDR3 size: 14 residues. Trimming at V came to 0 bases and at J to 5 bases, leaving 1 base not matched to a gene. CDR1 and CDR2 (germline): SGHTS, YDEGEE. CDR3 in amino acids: CASSLGTGGDEQYF. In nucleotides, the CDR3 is TGTGCCAGCAGCTTGGGGACAGGGGGCGACGAGCAGTACTTC. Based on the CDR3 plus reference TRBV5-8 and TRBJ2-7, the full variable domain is EAGVTQSPTHLIKTRGQQATLRCSPISGHTSVYWYQQALGLGLQFLLWYDEGEERNRGNFPPRFSGRQFPNYSSELNVNALELEDSALYLCASSLGTGGDEQYFGPGTRLTVT.

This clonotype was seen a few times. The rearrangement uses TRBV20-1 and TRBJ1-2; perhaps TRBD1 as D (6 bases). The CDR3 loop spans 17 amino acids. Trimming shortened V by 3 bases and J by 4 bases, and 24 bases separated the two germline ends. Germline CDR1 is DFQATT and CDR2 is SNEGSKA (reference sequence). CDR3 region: CSASETAGGRSGYGYTF. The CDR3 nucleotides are TGCAGTGCTAGCGAGACCGCCGGGGGCCGTAGTGGCTATGGCTACACCTTC.

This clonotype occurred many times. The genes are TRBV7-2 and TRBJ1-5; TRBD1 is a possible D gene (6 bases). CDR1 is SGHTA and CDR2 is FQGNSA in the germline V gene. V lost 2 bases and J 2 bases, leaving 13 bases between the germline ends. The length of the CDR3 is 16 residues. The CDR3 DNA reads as TGTGCCAGCAGCTTAACAGGGAATTTTGGCAATCAGCCCCAGCATTTT. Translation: CASSLTGNFGNQPQHF.

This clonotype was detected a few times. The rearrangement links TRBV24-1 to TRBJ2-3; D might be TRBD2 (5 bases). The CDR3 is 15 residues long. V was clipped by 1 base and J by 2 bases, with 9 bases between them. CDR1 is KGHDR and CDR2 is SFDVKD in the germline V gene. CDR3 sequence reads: CATSDFNGVTDTQYF. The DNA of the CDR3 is TGTGCCACCAGTGATTTCAACGGGGTCACAGATACGCAGTATTTT.

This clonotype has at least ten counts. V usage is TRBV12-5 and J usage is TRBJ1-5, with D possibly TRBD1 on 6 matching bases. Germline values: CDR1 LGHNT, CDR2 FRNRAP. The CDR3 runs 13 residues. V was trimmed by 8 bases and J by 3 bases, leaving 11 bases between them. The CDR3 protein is CASSTGYNQPQHF. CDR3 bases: TGTGCTAGTAGTACAGGGTACAATCAGCCCCAGCATTTT.

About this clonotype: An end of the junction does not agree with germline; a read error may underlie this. CDR3 region: CASSRQGYYEQHF. In DNA form, the CDR3 reads TGTGCCAGCAGCCGACAGGGATACTACGAGCAGCACTTC. The chain uses TRBV3-1 and TRBJ2-7; 7 nucleotides line up with TRBD1. Germline CDR1 is LGHDT and CDR2 is YNNKEL (reference sequence). The length of the CDR3 is 13 residues.

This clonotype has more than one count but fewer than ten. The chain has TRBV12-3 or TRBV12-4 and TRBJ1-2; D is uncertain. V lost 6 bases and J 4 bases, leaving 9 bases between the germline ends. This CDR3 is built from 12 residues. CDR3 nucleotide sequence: TGTGCCAGCAGCCAGCCTCGCTATGGCTACACCTTC. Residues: CASSQPRYGYTF.

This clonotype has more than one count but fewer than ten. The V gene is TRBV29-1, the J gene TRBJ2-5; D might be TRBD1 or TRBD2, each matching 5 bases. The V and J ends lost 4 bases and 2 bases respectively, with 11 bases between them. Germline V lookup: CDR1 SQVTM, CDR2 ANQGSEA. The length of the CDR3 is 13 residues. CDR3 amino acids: CSVARGPQETQYF. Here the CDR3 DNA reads TGCAGCGTTGCTCGGGGCCCTCAAGAGACCCAGTACTTC.

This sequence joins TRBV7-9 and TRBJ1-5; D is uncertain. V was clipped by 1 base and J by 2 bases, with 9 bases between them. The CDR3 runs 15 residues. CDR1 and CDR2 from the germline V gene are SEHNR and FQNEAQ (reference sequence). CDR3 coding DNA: TGTGCCAGCAGCTTAGAGGGAGGTGGCAATCAGCCCCAGCATTTT. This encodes CASSLEGGGNQPQHF.

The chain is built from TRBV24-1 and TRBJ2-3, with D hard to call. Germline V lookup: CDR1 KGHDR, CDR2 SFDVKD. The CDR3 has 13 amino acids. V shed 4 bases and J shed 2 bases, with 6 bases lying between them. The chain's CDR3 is CATSEDFTDTQYF. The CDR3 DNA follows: TGTGCCACCAGTGAAGACTTCACAGATACGCAGTATTTT.

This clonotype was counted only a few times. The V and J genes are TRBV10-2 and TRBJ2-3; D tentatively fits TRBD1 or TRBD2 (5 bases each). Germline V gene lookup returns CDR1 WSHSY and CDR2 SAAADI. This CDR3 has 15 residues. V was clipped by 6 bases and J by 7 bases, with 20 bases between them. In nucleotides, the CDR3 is TGCGCCAGCAGAGGGGACCCCATTTTGGTATATACGCAGTATTTT. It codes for CASRGDPILVYTQYF.

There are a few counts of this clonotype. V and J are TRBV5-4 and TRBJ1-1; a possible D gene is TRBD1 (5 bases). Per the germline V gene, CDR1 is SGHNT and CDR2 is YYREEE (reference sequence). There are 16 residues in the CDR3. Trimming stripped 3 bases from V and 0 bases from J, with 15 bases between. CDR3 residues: CASSSEVGGMNTEAFF. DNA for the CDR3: TGTGCCAGCAGCTCCGAGGTTGGGGGTATGAACACTGAAGCTTTCTTT.

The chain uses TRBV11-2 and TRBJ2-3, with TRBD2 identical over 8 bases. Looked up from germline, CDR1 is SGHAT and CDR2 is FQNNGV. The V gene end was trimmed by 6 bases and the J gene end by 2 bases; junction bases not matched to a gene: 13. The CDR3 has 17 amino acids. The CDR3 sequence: CASSLRGAGVTTDTQYF. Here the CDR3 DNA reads TGTGCCAGCAGTTTAAGGGGAGCGGGGGTGACCACAGATACGCAGTATTTT.

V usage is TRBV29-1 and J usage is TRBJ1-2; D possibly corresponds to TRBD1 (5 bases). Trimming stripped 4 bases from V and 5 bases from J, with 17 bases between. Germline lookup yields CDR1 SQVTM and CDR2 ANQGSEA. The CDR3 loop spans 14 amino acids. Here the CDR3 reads CSVAGGDDFYGYTF. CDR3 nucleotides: TGCAGCGTTGCAGGCGGGGACGACTTTTATGGCTACACCTTC.

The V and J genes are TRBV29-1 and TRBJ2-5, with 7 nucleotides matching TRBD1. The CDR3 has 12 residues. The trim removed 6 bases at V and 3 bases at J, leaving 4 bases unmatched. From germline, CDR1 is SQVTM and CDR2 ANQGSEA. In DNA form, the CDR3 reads TGCAGCGTCCCTGACAGGGAAGAGACCCAGTACTTC. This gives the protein CSVPDREETQYF.

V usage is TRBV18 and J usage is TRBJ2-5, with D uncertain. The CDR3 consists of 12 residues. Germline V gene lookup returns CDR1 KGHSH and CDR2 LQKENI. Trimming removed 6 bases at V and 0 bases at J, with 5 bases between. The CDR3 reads CASSPYQETQYF. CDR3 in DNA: TGTGCCAGCTCCCCGTACCAAGAGACCCAGTACTTC.

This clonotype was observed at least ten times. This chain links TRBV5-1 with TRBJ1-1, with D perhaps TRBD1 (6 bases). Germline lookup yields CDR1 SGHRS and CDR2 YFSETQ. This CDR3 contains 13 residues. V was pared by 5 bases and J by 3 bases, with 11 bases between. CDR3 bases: TGCGCCAGCAGGTCCAACAGGGACACTGAAGCTTTCTTT. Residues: CASRSNRDTEAFF.

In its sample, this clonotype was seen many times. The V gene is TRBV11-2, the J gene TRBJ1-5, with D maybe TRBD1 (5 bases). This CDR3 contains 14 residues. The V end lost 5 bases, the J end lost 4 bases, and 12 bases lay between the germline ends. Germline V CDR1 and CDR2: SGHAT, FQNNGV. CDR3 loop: CASSLDRFNQPQHF. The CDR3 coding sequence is TGTGCCAGCAGCCTCGACAGATTTAATCAGCCCCAGCATTTT.

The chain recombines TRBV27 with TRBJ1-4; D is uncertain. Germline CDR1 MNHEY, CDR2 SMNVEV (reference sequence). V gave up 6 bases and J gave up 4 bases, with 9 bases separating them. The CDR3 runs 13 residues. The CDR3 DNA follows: TGTGCCAGCAGATGGGAACATAATGAAAAACTGTTTTTT. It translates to CASRWEHNEKLFF.

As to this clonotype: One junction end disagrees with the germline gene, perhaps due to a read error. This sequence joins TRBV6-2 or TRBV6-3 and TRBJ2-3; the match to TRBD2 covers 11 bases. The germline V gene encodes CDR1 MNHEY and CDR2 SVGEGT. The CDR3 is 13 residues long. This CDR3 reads CASTLTTASGGTF. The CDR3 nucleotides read TGTGCCAGCACCCTCACAACGGCTAGCGGGGGGACTTTT.